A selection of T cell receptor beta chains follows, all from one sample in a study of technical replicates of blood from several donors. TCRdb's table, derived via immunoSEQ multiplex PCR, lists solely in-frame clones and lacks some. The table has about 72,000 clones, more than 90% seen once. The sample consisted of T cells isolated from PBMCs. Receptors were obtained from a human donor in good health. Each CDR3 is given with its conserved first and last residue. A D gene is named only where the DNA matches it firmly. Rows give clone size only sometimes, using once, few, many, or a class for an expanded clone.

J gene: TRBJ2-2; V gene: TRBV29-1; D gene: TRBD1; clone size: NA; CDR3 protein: CSSTGISNTGELFF; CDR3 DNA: TGCAGCTCGACAGGGATTTCGAACACCGGGGAGCTGTTTTTT
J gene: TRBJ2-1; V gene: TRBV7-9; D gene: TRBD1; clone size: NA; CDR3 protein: CASSNLDRDNEQFF; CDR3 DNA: TGTGCCAGCAGCAACCTGGACAGGGACAATGAGCAGTTCTTC
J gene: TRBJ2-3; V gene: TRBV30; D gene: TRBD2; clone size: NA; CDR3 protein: CAWSVAGVGDTQYF; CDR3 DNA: TGTGCCTGGAGTGTAGCGGGAGTAGGAGATACGCAGTATTTT
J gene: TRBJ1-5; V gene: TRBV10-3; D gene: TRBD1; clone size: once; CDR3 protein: CAISESFGTGINQPQHF; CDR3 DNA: TGTGCCATCAGTGAGTCGTTCGGGACAGGTATCAATCAGCCCCAGCATTTT
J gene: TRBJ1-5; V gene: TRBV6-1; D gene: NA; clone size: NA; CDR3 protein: CASSEVRGSTHQPQHF; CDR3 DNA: TGTGCCAGCAGTGAAGTCAGGGGTTCTACTCATCAGCCCCAGCATTTT
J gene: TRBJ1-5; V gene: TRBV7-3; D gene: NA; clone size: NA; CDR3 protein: CASSPSVSNQPQHF; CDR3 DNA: TGTGCCAGCAGTCCTAGCGTGAGCAATCAGCCCCAGCATTTT
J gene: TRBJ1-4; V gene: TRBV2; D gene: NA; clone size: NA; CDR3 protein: CASRWIGDEKLFF; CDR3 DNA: TGTGCCAGCAGATGGATAGGGGATGAAAAACTGTTTTTT
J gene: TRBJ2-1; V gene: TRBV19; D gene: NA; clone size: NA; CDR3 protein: CASSIAGANEQFF; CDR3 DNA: TGTGCCAGTAGTATCGCGGGGGCAAATGAGCAGTTCTTC
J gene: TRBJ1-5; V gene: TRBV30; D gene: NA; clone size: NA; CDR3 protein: CAWSVGGLDQPQHF; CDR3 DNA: TGTGCCTGGAGTGTAGGCGGGTTGGATCAGCCCCAGCATTTT
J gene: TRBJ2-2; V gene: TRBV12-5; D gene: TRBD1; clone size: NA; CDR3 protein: CASGTNDRGPTGELFF; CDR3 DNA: TGTGCTAGTGGTACGAACGACAGGGGGCCCACCGGGGAGCTGTTTTTT
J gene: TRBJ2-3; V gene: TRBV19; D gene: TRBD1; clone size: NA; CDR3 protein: CASSIGTGGPDTQYF; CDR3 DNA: TGTGCCAGTAGTATCGGGACAGGGGGCCCAGATACGCAGTATTTT
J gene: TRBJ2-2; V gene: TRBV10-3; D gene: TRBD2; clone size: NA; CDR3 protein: CAITTSGSSGELFF; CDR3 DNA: TGTGCCATCACTACTAGCGGGAGCTCCGGGGAGCTGTTTTTT
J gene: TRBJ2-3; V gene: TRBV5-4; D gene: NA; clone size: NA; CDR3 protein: CASSLGQATNTQYF; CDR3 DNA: TGTGCCAGCAGCTTGGGACAGGCCACAAATACGCAGTATTTT
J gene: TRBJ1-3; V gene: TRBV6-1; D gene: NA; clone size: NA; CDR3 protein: CASSEEIVVSGNTIYF; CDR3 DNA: TGTGCCAGCAGTGAAGAGATCGTAGTCTCTGGAAACACCATATATTTT
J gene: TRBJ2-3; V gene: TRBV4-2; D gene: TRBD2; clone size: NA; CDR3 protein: CASSQEDSGADTQYF; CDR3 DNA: TGTGCCAGCAGCCAAGAGGATAGCGGGGCAGATACGCAGTATTTT
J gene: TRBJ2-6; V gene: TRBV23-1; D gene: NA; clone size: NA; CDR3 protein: CASTQMGHNLTSGANVLTF; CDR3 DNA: TGCGCCAGCACTCAAATGGGACATAATCTAACTTCTGGGGCCAACGTCCTGACTTTC
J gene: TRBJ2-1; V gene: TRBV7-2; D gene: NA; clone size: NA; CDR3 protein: CASSLVFTTLNEQFF; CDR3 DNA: TGTGCCAGCAGCTTAGTGTTTACTACCCTCAATGAGCAGTTCTTC
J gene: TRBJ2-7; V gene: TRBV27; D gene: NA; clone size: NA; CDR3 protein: CASSLLQALGGEQYF; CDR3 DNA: TGTGCCAGCAGTTTGCTACAGGCCTTAGGGGGCGAGCAGTACTTC
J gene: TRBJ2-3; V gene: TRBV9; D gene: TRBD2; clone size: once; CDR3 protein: CASSVVGGRGTDTQYF; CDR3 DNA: TGTGCCAGCAGCGTAGTAGGCGGGAGAGGCACAGATACGCAGTATTTT
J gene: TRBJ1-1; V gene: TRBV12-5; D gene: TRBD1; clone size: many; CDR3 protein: CASGLVRIIGQGITEAFF; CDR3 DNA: TGTGCTAGTGGTTTGGTAAGGATTATCGGACAGGGAATCACTGAAGCTTTCTTT
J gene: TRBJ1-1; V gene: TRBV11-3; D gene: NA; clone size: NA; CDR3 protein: CASSSRSLGGTEAFF; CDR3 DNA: TGTGCCAGCAGCTCAAGATCGCTGGGGGGCACTGAAGCTTTCTTT
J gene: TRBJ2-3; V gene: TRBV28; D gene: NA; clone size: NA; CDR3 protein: CASYVQGDTQYF; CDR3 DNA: TGTGCCAGCTACGTACAGGGAGATACGCAGTATTTT
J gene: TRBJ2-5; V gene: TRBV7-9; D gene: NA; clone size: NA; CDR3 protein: CASSTSLTGEGETQYF; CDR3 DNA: TGTGCCAGCAGCACCTCTTTGACGGGAGAGGGAGAGACCCAGTACTTC
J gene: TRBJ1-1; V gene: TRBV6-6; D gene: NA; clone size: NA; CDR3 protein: CASSLQTMNTEAFF; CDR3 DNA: TGTGCCAGCAGTCTACAGACCATGAACACTGAAGCTTTCTTT
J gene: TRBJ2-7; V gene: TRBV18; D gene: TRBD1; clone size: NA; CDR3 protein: CASSPLGQGSYEQYF; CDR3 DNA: TGTGCCAGCTCACCACTGGGACAGGGGTCCTACGAGCAGTACTTC
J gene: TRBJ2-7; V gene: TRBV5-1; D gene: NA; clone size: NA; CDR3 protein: CASSLALRNNEQYF; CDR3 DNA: TGCGCCAGCAGCTTGGCCCTGCGGAATAACGAGCAGTACTTC
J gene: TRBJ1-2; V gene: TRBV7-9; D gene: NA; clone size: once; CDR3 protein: CASSLESSYGYTF; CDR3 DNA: TGTGCCAGCAGCTTAGAGTCCAGCTATGGCTACACCTTC
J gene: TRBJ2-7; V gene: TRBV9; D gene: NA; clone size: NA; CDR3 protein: CASSVWGLPYEQYF; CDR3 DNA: TGTGCCAGCAGCGTTTGGGGGCTTCCCTACGAGCAGTACTTC
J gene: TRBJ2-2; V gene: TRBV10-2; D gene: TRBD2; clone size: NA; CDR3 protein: CASRSGTDTGELFF; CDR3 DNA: TGCGCCAGCCGAAGCGGGACGGACACCGGGGAGCTGTTTTTT
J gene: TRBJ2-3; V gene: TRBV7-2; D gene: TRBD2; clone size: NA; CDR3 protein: CASSLGGTSGTDTQYF; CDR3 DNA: TGTGCCAGCAGCTTAGGCGGGACTAGCGGCACAGATACGCAGTATTTT
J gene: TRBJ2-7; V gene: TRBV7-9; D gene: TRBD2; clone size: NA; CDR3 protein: CASSSWASGRYEQYF; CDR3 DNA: TGTGCCAGCAGCTCCTGGGCTAGCGGTAGATACGAGCAGTACTTC
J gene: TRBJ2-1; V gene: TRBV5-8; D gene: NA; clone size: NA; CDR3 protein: CASSGNREYNEQFF; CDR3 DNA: TGTGCCAGCAGCGGAAACAGGGAGTACAATGAGCAGTTCTTC
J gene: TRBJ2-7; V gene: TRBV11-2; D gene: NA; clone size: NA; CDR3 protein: CASSLSVALSYEQYF; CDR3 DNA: TGTGCCAGCAGCCTAAGTGTAGCGCTCTCCTACGAGCAGTACTTC
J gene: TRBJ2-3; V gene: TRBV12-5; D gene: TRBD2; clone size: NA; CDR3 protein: CASGLVLAGVAGLTDTQYF; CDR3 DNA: TGTGCTAGTGGTTTGGTATTAGCGGGAGTAGCGGGCCTCACAGATACGCAGTATTTT
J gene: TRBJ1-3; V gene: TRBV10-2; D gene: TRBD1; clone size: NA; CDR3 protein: CASNSGGSGNTIYF; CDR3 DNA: TGCGCCAGCAATTCAGGGGGCTCTGGAAACACCATATATTTT
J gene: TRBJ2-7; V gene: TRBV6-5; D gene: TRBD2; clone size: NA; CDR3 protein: CASTQGLATKEQYF; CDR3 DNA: TGTGCCAGCACCCAGGGACTAGCGACGAAAGAGCAGTACTTC
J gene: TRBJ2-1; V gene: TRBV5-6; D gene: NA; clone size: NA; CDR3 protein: CASSRTSNEQFF; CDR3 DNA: TGTGCCAGCAGCCGCACTAGCAATGAGCAGTTCTTC
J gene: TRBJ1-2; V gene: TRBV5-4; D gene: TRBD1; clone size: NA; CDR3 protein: CASSSVGTGYGYTF; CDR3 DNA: TGTGCCAGCAGCTCCGTGGGGACAGGCTATGGCTACACCTTC
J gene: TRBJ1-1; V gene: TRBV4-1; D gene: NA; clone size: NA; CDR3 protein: CASSRSNREGYFF; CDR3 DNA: TGCGCCAGCAGCCGAAGTAACAGGGAGGGGTATTTCTTT
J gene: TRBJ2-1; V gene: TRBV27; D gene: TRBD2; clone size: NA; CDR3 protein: CASGLAGEHNEQFF; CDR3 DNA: TGTGCCAGTGGACTAGCGGGAGAGCACAATGAGCAGTTCTTC
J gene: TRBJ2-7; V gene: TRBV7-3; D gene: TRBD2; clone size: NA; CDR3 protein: CASSPRLAAPYEQYF; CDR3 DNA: TGTGCCAGCAGCCCTAGACTAGCGGCCCCCTACGAGCAGTACTTC
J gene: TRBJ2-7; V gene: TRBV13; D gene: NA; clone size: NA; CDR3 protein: CASSLGPVTYEQYF; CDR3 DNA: TGTGCCAGCAGCTTAGGCCCGGTTACCTACGAGCAGTACTTC
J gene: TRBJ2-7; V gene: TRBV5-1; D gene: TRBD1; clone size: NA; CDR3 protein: CASSLGTGYNEQYF; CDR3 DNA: TGCGCCAGCAGCTTAGGGACAGGATACAACGAGCAGTACTTC
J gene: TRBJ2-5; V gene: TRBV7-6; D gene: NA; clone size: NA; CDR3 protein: CAGGPVATYGETQYF; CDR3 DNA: TGTGCCGGAGGACCTGTAGCCACCTATGGAGAGACCCAGTACTTC
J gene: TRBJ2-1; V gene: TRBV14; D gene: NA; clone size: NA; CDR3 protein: CASSQELSQNEQFF; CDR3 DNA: TGTGCCAGCAGCCAAGAACTTTCGCAAAATGAGCAGTTCTTC
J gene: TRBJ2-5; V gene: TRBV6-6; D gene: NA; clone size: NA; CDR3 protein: CASSSLTRQETQYF; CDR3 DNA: TGTGCCAGCAGTTCTCTGACTAGGCAAGAGACCCAGTACTTC
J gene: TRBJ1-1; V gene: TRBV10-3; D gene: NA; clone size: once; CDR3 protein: CAISESKGRAMNTEAFF; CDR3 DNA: TGTGCCATCAGTGAGTCGAAAGGGAGGGCCATGAACACTGAAGCTTTCTTT
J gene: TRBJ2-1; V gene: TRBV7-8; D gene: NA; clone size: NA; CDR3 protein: CASSLGIPSSYNEQFF; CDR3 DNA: TGTGCCAGCAGCTTAGGCATACCTAGCTCCTACAATGAGCAGTTCTTC
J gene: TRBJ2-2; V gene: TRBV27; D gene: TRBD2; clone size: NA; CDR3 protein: CASSFSLTSAGELFF; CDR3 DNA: TGTGCCAGCAGTTTTTCCCTGACTAGCGCCGGGGAGCTGTTTTTT